Only a few counts were recorded for the clone carrying this T cell receptor beta chain. The antigen is unknown. Each CDR3 protein gets one entry after TCRdb re-called the RT-PCR reads with MiXCR. There are 200,000 to 300,000 distinct CDR3 sequences in the sample; 10% to 15% occur only once, and approximately 8.3% lies in the top ten. These data come from a study of response to subunit inactivated influenza vaccine. Broader study findings: Researchers suggested that each seasonal influenza vaccination recruits few new T cells.

The ends lost 2 bases at V and 7 bases at J; junction bases unmatched: 6. This CDR3 has 15 amino acids. The V gene's germline CDR1 is MNHEY and CDR2 SMNVEV (reference sequence). The sequences come from non-naive T cells sorted from PBMCs, collected 14 to 15 days before vaccination. The source of this sequence is a man aged 50-59 years who received an inactivated influenza vaccine. This chain joins TRBV27 and TRBJ1-4; 8 bases line up with TRBD1. This CDR3 is CASSLTTGVLEKLFF. CDR3 nucleotides: TGTGCCAGCAGTTTAACGACAGGGGTTCTTGAAAAACTGTTTTTT.